This T cell receptor beta chain was sequenced during a study of T cells in Graves' hyperthyroidism and ophthalmopathy. Study results and limitations: Patients with ophthalmopathy were separated from those with stable hyperthyroidism by a 13 V-J model.

Amplification targeted TCR beta CDR3 regions from RNA transcripts. The HTBI primer set drove a first-round RT-PCR of the TCR CDR3. In TCRdb, the multiplex PCR reads were re-called with MiXCR into one record per CDR3 protein. The repertoire holds about 520,000 distinct CDR3 sequences, with roughly 20% as singletons. This CDR3 region has 13 residues. CDR1 is SGHAT and CDR2 is FQNNGV in the germline V gene. This clonotype was picked up a small number of times. Its cognate antigen is unknown. Its ends do not fully match the called genes, so a read error is possible. The rearrangement uses TRBV11-2 and TRBJ2-7; D gene unclear. The source is a man in his late teens or twenties with Graves' hyperthyroidism. The sequencing sample was made of blood. As DNA, the CDR3 is TGTGCCAACAGCTGGAGTGACTCCTACGAGCAGTACTTC. The encoded protein is CANSWSDSYEQYF.